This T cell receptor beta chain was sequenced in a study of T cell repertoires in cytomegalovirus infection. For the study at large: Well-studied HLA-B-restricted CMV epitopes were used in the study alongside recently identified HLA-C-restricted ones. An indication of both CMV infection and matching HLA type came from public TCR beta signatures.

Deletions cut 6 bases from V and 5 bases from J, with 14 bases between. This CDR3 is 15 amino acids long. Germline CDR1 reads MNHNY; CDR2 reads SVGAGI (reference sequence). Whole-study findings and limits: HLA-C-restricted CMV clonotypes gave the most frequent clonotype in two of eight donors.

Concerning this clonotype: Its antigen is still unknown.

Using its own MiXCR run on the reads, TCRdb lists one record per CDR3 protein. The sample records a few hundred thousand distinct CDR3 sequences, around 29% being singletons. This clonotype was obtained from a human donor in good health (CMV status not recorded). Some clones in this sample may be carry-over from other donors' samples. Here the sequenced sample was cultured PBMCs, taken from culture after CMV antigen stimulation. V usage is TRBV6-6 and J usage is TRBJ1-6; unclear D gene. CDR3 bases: TGTGCCAGCAGACTCGAGGGTTCCGATAATTCACCCCTCCACTTT. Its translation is CASRLEGSDNSPLHF.